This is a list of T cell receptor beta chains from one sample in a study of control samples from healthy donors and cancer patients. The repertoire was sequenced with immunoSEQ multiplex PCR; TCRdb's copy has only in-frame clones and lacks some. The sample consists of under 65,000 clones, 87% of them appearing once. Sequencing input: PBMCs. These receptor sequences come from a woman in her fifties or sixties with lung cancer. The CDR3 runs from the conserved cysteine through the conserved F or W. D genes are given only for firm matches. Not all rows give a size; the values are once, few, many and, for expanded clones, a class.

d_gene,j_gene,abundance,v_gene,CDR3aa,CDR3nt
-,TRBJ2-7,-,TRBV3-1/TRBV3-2,CASSQDSLAAAYEQYF,TGTGCCAGCAGCCAAGATAGTCTGGCGGCAGCCTACGAGCAGTACTTC
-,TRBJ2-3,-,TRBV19,CASSMTVDTQYF,TGTGCCAGTAGTATGACGGTGGATACGCAGTATTTT
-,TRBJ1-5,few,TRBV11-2,CASSLEPTGQPQHF,TGTGCCAGCAGCTTAGAACCGACCGGTCAGCCCCAGCATTTT
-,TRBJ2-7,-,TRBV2,CASSDSSPRYEQYF,TGTGCCAGCAGTGATTCCAGTCCCCGATACGAGCAGTACTTC
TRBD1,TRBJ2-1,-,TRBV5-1,CASSGQGRYNEQFF,TGCGCCAGCAGCGGACAGGGACGCTACAATGAGCAGTTCTTC
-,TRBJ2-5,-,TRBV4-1,CASSQAGGVETQYF,TGCGCCAGCAGCCAAGCGGGCGGGGTGGAGACCCAGTACTTC
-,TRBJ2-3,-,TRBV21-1,CASSNEPGLAGGLGTDTQYF,TGTGCCAGCAGCAATGAACCGGGACTAGCGGGGGGCCTGGGCACAGATACGCAGTATTTT
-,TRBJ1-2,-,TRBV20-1,CSALRYGYTF,TGCAGTGCGCTTCGTTATGGCTACACCTTC
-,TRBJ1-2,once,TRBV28,CASERVSGGYTF,TGTGCCAGCGAACGGGTTTCAGGAGGCTACACCTTC
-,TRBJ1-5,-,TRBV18,CASSPQGINQPQHF,TGTGCCAGCTCACCGCAGGGAATAAATCAGCCCCAGCATTTT
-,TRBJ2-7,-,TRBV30,CAWRFPHEQYF,TGTGCCTGGAGATTCCCCCACGAGCAGTACTTC
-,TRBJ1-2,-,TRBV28,CASSLEATSGYTF,TGTGCCAGCAGTTTGGAAGCGACAAGTGGCTACACCTTC
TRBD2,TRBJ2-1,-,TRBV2,CASSTGTSGRKFF,TGTGCCAGCAGCACCGGGACTAGCGGGAGAAAGTTCTTC
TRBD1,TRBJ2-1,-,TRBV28,CASDRGSYNEQFF,TGTGCCAGCGACAGGGGCTCCTACAATGAGCAGTTCTTC
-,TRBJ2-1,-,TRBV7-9,CASSLGSLDLNEQFF,TGTGCCAGCAGCTTAGGGTCCCTAGATCTCAATGAGCAGTTCTTC
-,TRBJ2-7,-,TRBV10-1,CASNGSRSYEQYF,TGCGCCAGCAACGGATCACGGTCCTACGAGCAGTACTTC
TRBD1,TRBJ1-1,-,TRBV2,CASRTTGDTEAFF,TGTGCCAGCCGTACCACAGGGGACACTGAAGCTTTCTTT